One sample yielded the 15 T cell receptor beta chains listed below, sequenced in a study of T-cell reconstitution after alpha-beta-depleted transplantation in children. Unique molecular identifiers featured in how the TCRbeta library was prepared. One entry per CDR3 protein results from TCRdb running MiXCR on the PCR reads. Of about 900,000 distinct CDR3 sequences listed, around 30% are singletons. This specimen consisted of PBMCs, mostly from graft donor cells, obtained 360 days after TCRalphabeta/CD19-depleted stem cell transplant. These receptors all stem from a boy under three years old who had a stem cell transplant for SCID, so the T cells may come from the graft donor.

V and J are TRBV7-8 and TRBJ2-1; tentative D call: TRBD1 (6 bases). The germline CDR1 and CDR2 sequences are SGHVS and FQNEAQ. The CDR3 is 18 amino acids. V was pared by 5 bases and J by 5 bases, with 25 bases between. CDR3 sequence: CASSQAGAPDLPHNEQFF. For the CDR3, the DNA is TGTGCCAGCAGCCAGGCAGGGGCCCCCGATCTCCCCCACAATGAGCAGTTCTTC.

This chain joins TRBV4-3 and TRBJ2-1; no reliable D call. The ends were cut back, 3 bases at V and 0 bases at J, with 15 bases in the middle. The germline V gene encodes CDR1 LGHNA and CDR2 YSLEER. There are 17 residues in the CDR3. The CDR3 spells CASSQQPAWGSYNEQFF. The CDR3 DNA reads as TGCGCCAGCAGCCAGCAACCCGCATGGGGCTCCTACAATGAGCAGTTCTTC.

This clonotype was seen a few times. The CDR3: CASSLGGGMGKTQYF. For the CDR3, the DNA is TGTGCCAGCAGTCTGGGTGGAGGGATGGGCAAGACCCAGTACTTC. The rearrangement links TRBV5-6 to TRBJ2-5; possible D gene TRBD2, 6 bases. Per germline, CDR1 SGHDT and CDR2 YYEEEE. The CDR3 has 15 amino acids. Trimming removed 5 bases at V and 6 bases at J, with 20 bases between.

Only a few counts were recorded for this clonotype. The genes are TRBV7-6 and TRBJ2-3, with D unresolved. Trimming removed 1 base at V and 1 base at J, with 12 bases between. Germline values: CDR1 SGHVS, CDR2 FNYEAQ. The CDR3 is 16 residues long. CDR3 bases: TGTGCCAGCAGCTTAGAGGGCCCATCGGGCACAGATACGCAGTATTTT. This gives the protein CASSLEGPSGTDTQYF. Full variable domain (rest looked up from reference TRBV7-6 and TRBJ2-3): GAGVSQSPRYKVTKRGQDVALRCDPISGHVSLYWYRQALGQGPEFLTYFNYEAQQDKSGLPNDRFSAERPEGSISTLTIQRTEQRDSAMYRCASSLEGPSGTDTQYFGPGTRLTVL.

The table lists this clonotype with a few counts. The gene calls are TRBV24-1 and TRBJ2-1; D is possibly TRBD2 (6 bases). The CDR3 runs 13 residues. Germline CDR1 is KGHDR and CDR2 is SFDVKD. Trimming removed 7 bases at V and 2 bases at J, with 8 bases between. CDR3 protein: CATRRGPYNEQFF. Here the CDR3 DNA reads TGTGCCACCAGGCGGGGCCCCTACAATGAGCAGTTCTTC.

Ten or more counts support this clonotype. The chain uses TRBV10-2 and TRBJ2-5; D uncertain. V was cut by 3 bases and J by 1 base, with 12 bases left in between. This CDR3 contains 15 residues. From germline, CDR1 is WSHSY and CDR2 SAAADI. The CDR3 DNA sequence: TGCGCCAGCAGTGACGATGCGGCCCCCCAAGAGACCCAGTACTTC. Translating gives CASSDDAAPQETQYF.

The CDR3 nucleotides read TGTGCCAGCGGCCGACAGGTAGGATCAAGGGAGCAGTACTTC. This translates into CASGRQVGSREQYF. The chain is built from TRBV28 and TRBJ2-7, with a weak D call TRBD1 (6 bases). The CDR3 extends over 14 amino acids. Trimming stripped 8 bases from V and 7 bases from J, with 21 bases between. The V gene's germline CDR1 is MDHEN and CDR2 SYDVKM. Combining the CDR3 with reference TRBV28 and TRBJ2-7 gives the whole variable domain DVKVTQSSRYLVKRTGEKVFLECVQDMDHENMFWYRQDPGLGLRLIYFSYDVKMKEKGDIPEGYSVSREKKERFSLILESASTNQTSMYLCASGRQVGSREQYFGPGTRLTVT.

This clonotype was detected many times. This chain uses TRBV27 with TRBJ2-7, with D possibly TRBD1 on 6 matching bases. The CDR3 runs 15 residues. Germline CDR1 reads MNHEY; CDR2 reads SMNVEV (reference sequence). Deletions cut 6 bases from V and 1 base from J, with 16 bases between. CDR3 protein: CASSSGQPGSYEQYF. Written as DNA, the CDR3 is TGTGCCAGCAGCTCAGGACAGCCCGGATCCTACGAGCAGTACTTC.

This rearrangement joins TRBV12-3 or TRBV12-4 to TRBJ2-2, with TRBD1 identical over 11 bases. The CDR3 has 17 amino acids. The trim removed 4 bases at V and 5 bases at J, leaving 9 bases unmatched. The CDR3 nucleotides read TGTGCCAGCAGTTCACAGACGGGACAGGGGGGTACCGGGGAGCTGTTTTTT. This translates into CASSSQTGQGGTGELFF.

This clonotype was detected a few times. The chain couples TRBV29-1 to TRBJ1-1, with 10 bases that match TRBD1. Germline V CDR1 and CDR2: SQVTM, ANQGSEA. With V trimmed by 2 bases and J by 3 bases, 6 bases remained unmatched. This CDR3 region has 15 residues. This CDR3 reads CSVERQGTGDTEAFF. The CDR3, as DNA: TGCAGCGTTGAACGCCAAGGGACAGGGGACACTGAAGCTTTCTTT.

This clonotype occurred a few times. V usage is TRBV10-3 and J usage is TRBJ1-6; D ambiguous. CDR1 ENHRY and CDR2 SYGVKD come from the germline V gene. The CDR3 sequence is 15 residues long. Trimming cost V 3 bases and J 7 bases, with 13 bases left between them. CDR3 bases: TGTGCCATCAGTGAAGAAGGGTTGAACAATTCACCCCTCCACTTT. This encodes CAISEEGLNNSPLHF.

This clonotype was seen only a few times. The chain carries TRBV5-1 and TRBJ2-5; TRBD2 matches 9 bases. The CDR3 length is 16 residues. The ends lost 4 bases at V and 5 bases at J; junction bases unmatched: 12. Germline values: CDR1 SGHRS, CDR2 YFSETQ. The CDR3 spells CASSPNPLAGGETQYF. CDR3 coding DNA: TGCGCCAGCAGCCCAAATCCTCTGGCGGGGGGGGAGACCCAGTACTTC. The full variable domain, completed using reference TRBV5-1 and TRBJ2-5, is KAGVTQTPRYLIKTRGQQVTLSCSPISGHRSVSWYQQTPGQGLQFLFEYFSETQRNKGNFPGRFSGRQFSNSRSEMNVSTLELGDSALYLCASSPNPLAGGETQYFGPGTRLLVL.

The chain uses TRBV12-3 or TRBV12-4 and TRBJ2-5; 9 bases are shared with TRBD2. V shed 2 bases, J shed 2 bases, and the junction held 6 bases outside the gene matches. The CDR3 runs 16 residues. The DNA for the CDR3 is TGTGCCAGCAGTTTAATGCTAGCGGGGCCTCAAGAGACCCAGTACTTC. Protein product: CASSLMLAGPQETQYF.

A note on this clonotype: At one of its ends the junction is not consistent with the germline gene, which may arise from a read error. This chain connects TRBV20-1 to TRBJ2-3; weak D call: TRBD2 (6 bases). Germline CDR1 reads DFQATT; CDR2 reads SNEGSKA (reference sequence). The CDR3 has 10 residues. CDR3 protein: CSASNPGLAF. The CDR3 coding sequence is TGCAGTGCTAGCAATCCGGGACTTGCTTTT.

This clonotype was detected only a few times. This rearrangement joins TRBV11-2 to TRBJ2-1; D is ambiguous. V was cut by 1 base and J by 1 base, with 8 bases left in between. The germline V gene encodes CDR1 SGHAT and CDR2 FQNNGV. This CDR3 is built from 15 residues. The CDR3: CASSLGVKSYNEQFF. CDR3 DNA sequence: TGTGCCAGCAGCTTAGGGGTAAAATCCTACAATGAGCAGTTCTTC. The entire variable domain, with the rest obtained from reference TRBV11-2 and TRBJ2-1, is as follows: EAGVAQSPRYKIIEKRQSVAFWCNPISGHATLYWYQQILGQGPKLLIQFQNNGVVDDSQLPKDRFSAERLKGVDSTLKIQPAKLEDSAVYLCASSLGVKSYNEQFFGPGTRLTVL.